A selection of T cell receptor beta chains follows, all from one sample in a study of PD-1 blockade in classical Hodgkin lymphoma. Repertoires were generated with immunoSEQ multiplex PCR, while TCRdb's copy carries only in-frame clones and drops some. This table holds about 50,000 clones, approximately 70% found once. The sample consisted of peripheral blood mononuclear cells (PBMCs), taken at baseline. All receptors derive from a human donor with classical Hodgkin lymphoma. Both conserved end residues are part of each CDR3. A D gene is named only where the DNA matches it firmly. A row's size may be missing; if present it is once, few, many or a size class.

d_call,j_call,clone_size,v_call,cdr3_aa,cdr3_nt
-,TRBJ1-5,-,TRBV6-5,CASIEGGLGNQPQHF,TGTGCCAGCATAGAGGGAGGCCTAGGCAATCAGCCCCAGCATTTT
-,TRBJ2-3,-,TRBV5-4,CASSLRGADTQYF,TGTGCCAGCAGCTTAAGGGGCGCAGATACGCAGTATTTT
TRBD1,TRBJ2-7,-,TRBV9,CASSFRTGVDYEQYF,TGTGCCAGCAGCTTTCGGACAGGGGTGGATTACGAGCAGTACTTC
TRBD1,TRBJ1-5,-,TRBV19,CASSPGTGVQPQHF,TGTGCCAGTAGTCCCGGGACAGGGGTTCAGCCCCAGCATTTT
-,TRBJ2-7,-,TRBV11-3,CASSLGDGYEQYF,TGTGCCAGCAGCTTAGGCGACGGATACGAGCAGTACTTC
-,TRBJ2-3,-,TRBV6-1,CASSDTGSTQYF,TGTGCCAGCAGTGATACAGGGTCTACGCAGTATTTT
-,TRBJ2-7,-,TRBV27,CASSSSTRARPIYNF,TGTGCCAGCAGTTCCTCGACTAGAGCCCGACCCATATATAACTTC
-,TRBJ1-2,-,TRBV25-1,CASSESRDGYTF,TGTGCCAGCAGTGAATCGAGGGATGGCTACACCTTC
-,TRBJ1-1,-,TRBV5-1,CASRGSLWKDTEAFF,TGCGCCAGCCGGGGGTCATTATGGAAGGACACTGAAGCTTTCTTT
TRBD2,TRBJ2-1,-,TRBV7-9,CASSWASGSFGEQFF,TGTGCCAGCAGCTGGGCTAGCGGGAGTTTCGGTGAGCAGTTCTTC
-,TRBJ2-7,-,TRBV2,CASSEALYEQYF,TGTGCCAGCAGTGAAGCGCTATACGAGCAGTACTTC
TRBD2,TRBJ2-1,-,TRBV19,CASSIASGGAYNEQFF,TGTGCCAGTAGTATCGCCAGCGGGGGGGCCTACAATGAGCAGTTCTTC
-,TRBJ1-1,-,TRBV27,CASSFRIDLADVMNTEAFF,TGTGCCAGCAGTTTTAGGATTGACTTGGCGGACGTGATGAACACTGAAGCTTTCTTT
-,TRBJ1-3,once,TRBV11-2,CASSQMHPNLSGNTIYF,TGTGCCAGCAGTCAGATGCACCCAAACCTCTCTGGAAACACCATATATTTT
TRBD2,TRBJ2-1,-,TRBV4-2,CASSQSRGAQYNEQFF,TGTGCCAGCAGCCAATCGCGGGGGGCCCAGTACAATGAGCAGTTCTTC
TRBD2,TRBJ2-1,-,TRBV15,CATIDGGANEQFF,TGTGCCACCATTGACGGGGGGGCCAATGAGCAGTTCTTC
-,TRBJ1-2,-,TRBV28,CASSALVDSSANYGYTF,TGTGCCAGCAGTGCCCTGGTGGACAGTTCAGCGAACTATGGCTACACCTTC
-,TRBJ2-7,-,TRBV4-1,CASSQDSYEQYF,TGCGCCAGCAGCCAAGATTCCTACGAGCAGTACTTC
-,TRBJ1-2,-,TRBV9,CASSVLPSEGYTF,TGTGCCAGCAGCGTATTACCCTCAGAGGGCTACACCTTC
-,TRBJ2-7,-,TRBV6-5,CASSTGRRSSYEQYF,TGTGCCAGCAGTACGGGACGGAGGAGCTCCTACGAGCAGTACTTC
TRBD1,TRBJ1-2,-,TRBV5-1,CASSLAAGQGDGYTF,TGCGCCAGCAGCTTGGCCGCTGGCCAGGGGGACGGCTACACCTTC
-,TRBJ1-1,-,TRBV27,CASSLTGGKAFF,TGTGCCAGCAGCCTTACAGGCGGGAAGGCTTTCTTT
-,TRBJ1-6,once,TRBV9,CASSGASYNSPLHF,TGTGCCAGCAGCGGGGCAAGCTATAATTCACCCCTCCACTTT
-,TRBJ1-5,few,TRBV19,CASRVGGSGQPQHF,TGTGCCAGTAGGGTGGGGGGAAGCGGTCAGCCCCAGCATTTT
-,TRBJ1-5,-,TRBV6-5,CASSSTGNQPQHF,TGTGCCAGCAGTTCCACAGGGAATCAGCCCCAGCATTTT
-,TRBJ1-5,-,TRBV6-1,CARGGDQPQHF,TGTGCCAGGGGAGGCGATCAGCCCCAGCATTTT
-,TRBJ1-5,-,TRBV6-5,CASSLGGVASNQPQHF,TGTGCCAGCAGTTTGGGGGGGGTCGCGAGCAATCAGCCCCAGCATTTT
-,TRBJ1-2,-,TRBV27,CASSHGTSTSNYGYTF,TGTGCCAGCAGCCACGGGACATCTACCTCTAACTATGGCTACACCTTC
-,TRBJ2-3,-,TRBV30,CAWSVPRLDPTDTQYF,TGTGCCTGGAGTGTACCCCGCCTTGACCCCACAGATACGCAGTATTTT
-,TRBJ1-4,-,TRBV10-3,CAISESGLGGGNEKLFF,TGTGCCATCAGTGAGTCAGGCTTAGGCGGGGGCAATGAAAAACTGTTTTTT
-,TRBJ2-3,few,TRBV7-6,CASSPDSRDTQYF,TGTGCCAGCAGCCCGGACAGCCGAGATACGCAGTATTTT
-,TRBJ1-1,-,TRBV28,CASSFFGVNTEAFF,TGTGCCAGCAGTTTTTTCGGGGTGAACACTGAAGCTTTCTTT
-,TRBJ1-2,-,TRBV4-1,CASSQEATANYGYTF,TGCGCCAGCAGCCAAGAGGCCACAGCAAACTATGGCTACACCTTC
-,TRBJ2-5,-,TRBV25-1,CASSESAGGHATQYF,TGTGCCAGCAGTGAATCCGCGGGTGGGCATGCGACCCAGTACTTC
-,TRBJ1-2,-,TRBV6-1,CASSEPGRDYGYTF,TGTGCCAGCAGTGAACCGGGTCGGGACTATGGCTACACCTTC
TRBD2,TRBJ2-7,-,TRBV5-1,CASSLVFGRAGEQYF,TGCGCCAGCAGCTTGGTGTTCGGGAGGGCCGGGGAGCAGTACTTC
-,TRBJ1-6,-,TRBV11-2,CASSLVARPLHF,TGTGCCAGCAGCTTAGTCGCCCGACCCCTCCACTTT
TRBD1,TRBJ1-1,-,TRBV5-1,CASSQDRGTEAFF,TGCGCCAGCAGCCAAGACAGGGGCACTGAAGCTTTCTTT
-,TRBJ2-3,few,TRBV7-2,CASSLAGSTDTQYF,TGTGCCAGCAGCTTAGCGGGAAGCACAGATACGCAGTATTTT
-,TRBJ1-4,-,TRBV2,CASRETLLNEKLFF,TGTGCCAGCAGAGAAACATTACTTAATGAAAAACTGTTTTTT
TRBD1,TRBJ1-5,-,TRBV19,CASHRQGGNQPQHF,TGTGCCAGCCACAGACAGGGAGGCAATCAGCCCCAGCATTTT
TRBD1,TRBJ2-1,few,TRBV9,CASSPGQRDNEQFF,TGTGCCTCCAGCCCGGGACAGAGGGACAATGAGCAGTTCTTC
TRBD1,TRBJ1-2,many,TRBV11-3,CASSPGTGGDYGYTF,TGTGCCAGCAGCCCCGGGACAGGGGGCGACTATGGCTACACCTTC
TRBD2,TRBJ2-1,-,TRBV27,CASSLGRGGLGEQFF,TGTGCCAGCAGTTTGGGGCGGGGGGGCCTCGGGGAGCAGTTCTTC
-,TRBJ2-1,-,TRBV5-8,CASSFPQQSSYNEQFF,TGTGCCAGCAGCTTTCCACAGCAGAGCTCCTACAATGAGCAGTTCTTC
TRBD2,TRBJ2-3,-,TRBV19,CASKAHSSQRGPTDTQYF,TGTGCCAGTAAAGCCCACAGTAGCCAGCGGGGGCCCACAGATACGCAGTATTTT
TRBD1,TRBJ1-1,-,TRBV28,CASSSPRQGDTEAFF,TGTGCCAGCAGTTCCCCTAGACAGGGGGACACTGAAGCTTTCTTT
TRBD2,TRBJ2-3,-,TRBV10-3,CAISESVAQAGLDAQYF,TGTGCCATCAGTGAGTCAGTAGCCCAAGCGGGATTAGATGCGCAGTATTTT
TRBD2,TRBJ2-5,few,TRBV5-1,CASSPGLDQETQYF,TGCGCCAGCAGCCCGGGACTAGACCAAGAGACCCAGTACTTC
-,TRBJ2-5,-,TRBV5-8,CASSFGKETQYF,TGTGCCAGCAGCTTTGGCAAAGAGACCCAGTACTTC
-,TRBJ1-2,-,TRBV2,CASSDNRIPNYGYTF,TGTGCCAGCAGTGACAACAGGATCCCTAACTATGGCTACACCTTC
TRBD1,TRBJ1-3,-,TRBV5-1,CASSDGTEFSGNTIYF,TGCGCCAGCAGCGACGGGACAGAGTTTTCTGGAAACACCATATATTTT
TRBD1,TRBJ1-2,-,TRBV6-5,CASSYGRGYYGYTF,TGTGCCAGCAGTTACGGCAGGGGGTACTATGGCTACACCTTC
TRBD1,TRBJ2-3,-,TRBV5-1,CASHPGQATDTQYF,TGCGCCAGCCATCCGGGACAGGCTACAGATACGCAGTATTTT
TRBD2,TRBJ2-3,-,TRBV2,CASSPLAGGPFSTDTQYF,TGTGCCAGCAGCCCACTAGCGGGGGGCCCATTTAGCACAGATACGCAGTATTTT